The clone carrying this T cell receptor (beta chain) was counted a few times. The antigen is unknown. Individual cDNA molecules received unique molecular identifiers during library preparation. TCRdb itself ran the 5' RACE reads through MiXCR, one entry per CDR3 protein. Among 50,000 to 70,000 distinct CDR3 sequences listed, under 15% were seen once. CDR3 size: 14 residues. Trimming removed 7 bases from V and 4 bases from J; junction bases left unmatched: 5. Germline V CDR1 and CDR2: SNHLY, FYNNEI. The record originates from a study of early T cells in non-severe SARS-CoV-2 infection. On the study more broadly: Chains stayed unpaired after sequencing of bulk RNA from unsorted whole blood. The study's findings and limits: Private and CD4 specificities were missed by VDJdb matching, skewed to anti-spike CD8.

This TCR derives from an adult who was a healthcare worker with PCR-confirmed SARS-CoV-2 infection or an uninfected control (not recorded which). The chain carries TRBV2 and TRBJ2-2; 8 bases match TRBD1. The sequenced sample consisted of whole blood. CDR3 coding DNA: TGTGCCAGCACCTCAGGACAGGGCACCGGGGAGCTGTTTTTT. This gives the protein CASTSGQGTGELFF. The full variable domain, with the rest looked up from reference TRBV2 and TRBJ2-2, is EPEVTQTPSHQVTQMGQEVILRCVPISNHLYFYWYRQILGQKVEFLVSFYNNEISEKSEIFDDQFSVERPDGSNFTLKIRSTKLEDSAMYFCASTSGQGTGELFFGEGSRLTVL.